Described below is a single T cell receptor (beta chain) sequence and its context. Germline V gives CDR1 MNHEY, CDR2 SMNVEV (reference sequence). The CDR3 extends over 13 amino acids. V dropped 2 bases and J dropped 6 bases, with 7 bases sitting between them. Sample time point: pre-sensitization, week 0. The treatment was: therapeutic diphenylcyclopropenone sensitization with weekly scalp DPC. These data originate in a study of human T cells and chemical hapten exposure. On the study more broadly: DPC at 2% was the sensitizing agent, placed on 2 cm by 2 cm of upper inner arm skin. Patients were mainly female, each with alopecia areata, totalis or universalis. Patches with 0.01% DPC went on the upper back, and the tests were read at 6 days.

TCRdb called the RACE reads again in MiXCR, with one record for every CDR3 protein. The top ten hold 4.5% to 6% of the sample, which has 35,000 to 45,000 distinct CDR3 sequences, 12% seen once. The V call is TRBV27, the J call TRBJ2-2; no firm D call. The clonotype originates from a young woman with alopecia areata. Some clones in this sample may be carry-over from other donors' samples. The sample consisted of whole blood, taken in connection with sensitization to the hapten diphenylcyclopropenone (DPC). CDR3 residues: CASSLIGPGELFF. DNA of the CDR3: TGTGCCAGCAGTTTAATAGGGCCCGGGGAGCTGTTTTTT.